This T cell receptor (beta chain) is from a study of vaccination and CD4 T cells after COVID-19. The sample's treatment: approximately nine-day PBMC culture with coronavirus spike peptide pools or control peptides (ViraFEST assay). Sequencing of the DNA from cultured CD4+ T cells was carried out with the Oncomine TCR Beta short-read assay. From CD4+ T cells that had been cultured, genomic DNA was extracted. MiXCR was run by TCRdb on the PCR reads, yielding one entry per CDR3 protein. This sample carries about 9,400 distinct CDR3 sequences, about three quarters of them seen once, and the ten largest clones take approximately 32%. The CDR3 is 13 amino acids. The V gene's germline CDR1 is MNHNS and CDR2 SASEGT. V lost 7 bases and J 1 base, leaving 11 bases between the germline ends. As concerns this clonotype: Its antigen is unknown.

The rearrangement joins TRBV6-1 to TRBJ2-7, with D unresolved. Sequences were obtained from CD4+ T cells from blood, cultured in vitro. This clonotype was sampled from a human donor who had recovered from COVID-19. The DNA of the CDR3 is TGTGCCAGCACGAGTCAGGAGTCCTACGAGCAGTACTTC. Protein: CASTSQESYEQYF.